The 12 T cell receptor beta chains in this list originate from one sample, sequenced in a study of identical twins. Each CDR3 protein gets one entry after TCRdb re-called the 5' RACE reads with MiXCR. This sample has more than 1.5 million distinct CDR3 sequences, with around a third found just once. The sample was cord blood. Every receptor here comes from a newborn girl in good health.

This clonotype was counted only a few times. The gene calls are TRBV6-1 and TRBJ2-7, with D unclear. The V end lost 0 bases, the J end lost 0 bases, and 6 bases lay between the germline ends. The CDR3 covers 14 residues. CDR1 is MNHNS and CDR2 is SASEGT in the germline V gene. Here the CDR3 reads CASSEAATSYEQYF. In DNA form, the CDR3 reads TGTGCCAGCAGTGAAGCAGCAACCTCCTACGAGCAGTACTTC.

The chain joins TRBV20-1 to TRBJ2-1; D gene uncertain. The closer fit of TRBJ2-7 to the DNA end suggests the J call may be wrong. Germline assignment: CDR1 DFQATT and CDR2 SNEGSKA (reference sequence). The CDR3 has 15 residues. The CDR3 region is CSARGWEGSYNEQYF. Here the CDR3 DNA reads TGCAGTGCTAGAGGTTGGGAAGGGTCCTACAATGAGCAGTACTTC.

The gene calls are TRBV11-2 and TRBJ2-1; TRBD2 matches at 16 bases. Germline V gene lookup returns CDR1 SGHAT and CDR2 FQNNGV. This CDR3 has 17 amino acids. V shed 3 bases, J shed 6 bases, and the junction held 5 bases outside the gene matches. This CDR3 is CASSFGTSGRAINEQFF. DNA for the CDR3: TGTGCCAGCAGCTTCGGGACTAGCGGGAGGGCCATCAATGAGCAGTTCTTC.

The J gene is TRBJ2-1, the V gene TRBV20-1; 10 bases agree with TRBD2. The DNA end lines up better with TRBJ2-7; the J call may be wrong. The germline V gene has CDR1 DFQATT and CDR2 SNEGSKA (reference sequence). This CDR3 has 14 residues. CDR3 in amino acids: CSAHSGGIYNEQYF. The CDR3 DNA reads as TGCAGTGCGCATAGCGGGGGGATTTACAATGAGCAGTACTTC.

This chain joins TRBV5-1 and TRBJ1-2; the match to TRBD1 covers 10 bases. The ends lost 4 bases at V and 4 bases at J; junction bases unmatched: 7. In germline, CDR1 is SGHRS, CDR2 YFSETQ. The CDR3 has 15 residues. CDR3 protein: CASSERQGASYGYTF. CDR3 coding DNA: TGCGCCAGCAGCGAAAGACAGGGGGCTAGCTATGGCTACACCTTC. The full variable domain, with the rest looked up from reference TRBV5-1 and TRBJ1-2, is KAGVTQTPRYLIKTRGQQVTLSCSPISGHRSVSWYQQTPGQGLQFLFEYFSETQRNKGNFPGRFSGRQFSNSRSEMNVSTLELGDSALYLCASSERQGASYGYTFGSGTRLTVV.

The chain is built from TRBV20-1 and TRBJ2-5; possibly TRBD1 for D (5 bases). Between the trimmed V and J ends, which lost 4 bases and 0 bases, there was a span of 15 bases. The germline V gene encodes CDR1 DFQATT and CDR2 SNEGSKA (reference sequence). The CDR3 has 15 residues. This CDR3 reads CSATDRAPYQETQYF. The CDR3 coding sequence is TGCAGTGCTACCGACAGAGCACCGTACCAAGAGACCCAGTACTTC.

The rearrangement links TRBV7-2 to TRBJ2-3; D is tentatively TRBD1 or TRBD2 (5 bases each). The CDR3 is 15 residues long. Germline lookup yields CDR1 SGHTA and CDR2 FQGNSA. V was cut by 6 bases and J by 0 bases, with 13 bases left in between. Here the CDR3 reads CASRSGRYSTDTQYF. CDR3 DNA sequence: TGTGCCAGCAGGTCGGGACGGTATAGCACAGATACGCAGTATTTT.

As to this clonotype: Given a much more abundant clone one base away, this may be a read error. CDR3 loop: CATIDSHNEQFF. CDR3 sequence (DNA): TGTGCCACCATTGATTCCCACAATGAGCAGTTCTTC. The V gene is TRBV24-1, the J gene TRBJ2-1; D unresolved. CDR3 length: 12 amino acids. In germline, CDR1 is KGHDR, CDR2 SFDVKD.

The chain joins TRBV11-1 to TRBJ2-3; 8 bases line up with TRBD2. The CDR3 extends over 18 amino acids. Germline values: CDR1 SGHAT, CDR2 FQDESV (reference sequence). After removal of 4 bases from V and 0 bases from J, the junction contained 12 bases not matched to a gene. DNA of the CDR3: TGTGCCAGCAGCTCCCATGGTGCGGGGGGAGCTAGCACAGATACGCAGTATTTT. The encoded protein is CASSSHGAGGASTDTQYF.

Regarding this clonotype: This CDR3 is missing its conserved last phenylalanine or tryptophan, likely due to a read error. V usage is TRBV2 and J usage is TRBJ2-7; either TRBD1 or TRBD2 may fit D (6 bases each). CDR1 and CDR2 from the germline V gene are SNHLY and FYNNEI. The CDR3 totals 16 residues. Trimming left V 4 bases short and J 1 base short, with 17 bases between. The CDR3 protein is CASSGFIQGGSYEQYL. The CDR3 nucleotides read TGTGCCAGCAGTGGATTTATACAGGGAGGTTCCTACGAGCAGTACTTA.

The V call is TRBV5-6, the J call TRBJ2-3, with D perhaps matching TRBD2 (5 bases). Per the germline V gene, CDR1 is SGHDT and CDR2 is YYEEEE. Trimming removed 0 bases at V and 2 bases at J, with 10 bases between. The CDR3 is 15 residues long. CDR3 sequence (DNA): TGTGCCAGCAGCTTGGGTCCGGGAAACACAGATACGCAGTATTTT. Its protein is CASSLGPGNTDTQYF.

The rearrangement joins TRBV4-1 to TRBJ2-3; 7 positions match TRBD2. This CDR3 is 17 amino acids long. Germline V lookup: CDR1 MGHRA, CDR2 YSYEKL. With 0 bases clipped from V and 2 bases from J, the junction kept 8 bases outside the gene matches. The CDR3 is CASSQEGGGFFTDTQYF. The CDR3 DNA reads as TGCGCCAGCAGCCAAGAGGGGGGGGGTTTCTTCACAGATACGCAGTATTTT.